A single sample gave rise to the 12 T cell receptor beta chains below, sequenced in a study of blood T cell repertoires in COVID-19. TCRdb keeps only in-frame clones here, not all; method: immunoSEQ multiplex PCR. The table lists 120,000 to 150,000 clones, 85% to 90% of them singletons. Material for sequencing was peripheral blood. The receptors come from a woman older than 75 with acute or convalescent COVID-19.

The DNA for the CDR3 is TGTGCCAGCAGCTTAGTTGGGGGGGGTTCCACTGAAGCTTTCTTT. Amino acids: CASSLVGGGSTEAFF. J is TRBJ1-1 and V is TRBV7-8; the D gene is possibly TRBD1 (5 bases). Trimming stripped 1 base from V and 4 bases from J, with 13 bases between. CDR3 length equals 15 residues. CDR1 is SGHVS and CDR2 is FQNEAQ in the germline V gene. The complete variable domain, with remaining parts taken from reference TRBV7-8 and TRBJ1-1, reads GAGVSQSPRYKVAKRGQDVALRCDPISGHVSLFWYQQALGQGPEFLTYFQNEAQLDKSGLPSDRFFAERPEGSVSTLKIQRTQQEDSAVYLCASSLVGGGSTEAFFGQGTRLTVV.

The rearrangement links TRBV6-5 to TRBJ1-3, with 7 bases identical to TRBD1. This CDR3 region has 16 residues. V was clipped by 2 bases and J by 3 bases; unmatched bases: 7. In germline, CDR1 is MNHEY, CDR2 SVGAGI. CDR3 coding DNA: TGTGCCAGCAGTTACCAACAGGGGATCGGTGGAAACACCATATATTTT. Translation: CASSYQQGIGGNTIYF.

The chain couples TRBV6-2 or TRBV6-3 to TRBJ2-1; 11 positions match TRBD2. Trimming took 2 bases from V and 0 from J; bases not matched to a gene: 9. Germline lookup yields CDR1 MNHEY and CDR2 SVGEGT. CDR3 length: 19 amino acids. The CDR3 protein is CASSYRLAGGPSSYNEQFF. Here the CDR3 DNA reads TGTGCCAGCAGTTACCGCCTAGCGGGGGGCCCAAGCTCCTACAATGAGCAGTTCTTC.

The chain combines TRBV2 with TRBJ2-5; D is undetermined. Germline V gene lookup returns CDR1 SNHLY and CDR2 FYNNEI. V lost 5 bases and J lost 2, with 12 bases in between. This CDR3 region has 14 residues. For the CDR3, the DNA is TGTGCCAGCAGTATGACTCGCGTTCAAGAGACCCAGTACTTC. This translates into CASSMTRVQETQYF.

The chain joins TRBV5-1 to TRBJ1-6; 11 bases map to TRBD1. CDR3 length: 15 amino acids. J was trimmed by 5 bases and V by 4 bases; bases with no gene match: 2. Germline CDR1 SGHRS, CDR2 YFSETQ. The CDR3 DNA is TGCGCCAGCAGCACGGGACAGGGGGATAATTCACCCCTCCACTTT. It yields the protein CASSTGQGDNSPLHF.

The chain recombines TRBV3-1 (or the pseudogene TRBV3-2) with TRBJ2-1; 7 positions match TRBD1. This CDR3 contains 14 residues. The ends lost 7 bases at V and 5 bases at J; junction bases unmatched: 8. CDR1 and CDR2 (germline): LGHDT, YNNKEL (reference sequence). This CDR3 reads CASKGGNLNNEQFF. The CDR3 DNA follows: TGTGCCAGCAAAGGGGGCAATTTGAACAATGAGCAGTTCTTC.

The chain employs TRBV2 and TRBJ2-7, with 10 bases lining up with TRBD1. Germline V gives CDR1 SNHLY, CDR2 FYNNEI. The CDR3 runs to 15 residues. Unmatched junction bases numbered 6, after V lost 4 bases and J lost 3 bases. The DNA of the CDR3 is TGTGCCAGCAGTGTACCGGGACAGGGGTACTACGAGCAGTACTTC. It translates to CASSVPGQGYYEQYF.

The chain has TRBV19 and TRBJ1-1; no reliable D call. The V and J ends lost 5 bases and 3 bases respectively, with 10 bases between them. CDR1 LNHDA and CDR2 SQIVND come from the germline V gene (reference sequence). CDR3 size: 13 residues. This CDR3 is CASSHRQDTEAFF. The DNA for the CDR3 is TGTGCCAGTAGTCATAGACAAGACACTGAAGCTTTCTTT.

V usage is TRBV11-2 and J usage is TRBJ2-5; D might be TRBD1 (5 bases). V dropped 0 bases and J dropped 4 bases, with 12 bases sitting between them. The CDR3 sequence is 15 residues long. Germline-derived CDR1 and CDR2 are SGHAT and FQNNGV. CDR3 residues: CASSLEGGAPETQYF. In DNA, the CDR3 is TGTGCCAGCAGCTTAGAAGGTGGGGCCCCAGAGACCCAGTACTTC. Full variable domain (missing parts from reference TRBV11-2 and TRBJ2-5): EAGVAQSPRYKIIEKRQSVAFWCNPISGHATLYWYQQILGQGPKLLIQFQNNGVVDDSQLPKDRFSAERLKGVDSTLKIQPAKLEDSAVYLCASSLEGGAPETQYFGPGTRLLVL.

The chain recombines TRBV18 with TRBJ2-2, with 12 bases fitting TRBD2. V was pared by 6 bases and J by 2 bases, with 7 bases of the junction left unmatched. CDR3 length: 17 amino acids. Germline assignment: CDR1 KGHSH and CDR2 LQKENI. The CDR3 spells CASSPTSGGTNTGELFF. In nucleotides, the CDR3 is TGTGCCAGCTCGCCTACTAGCGGGGGGACAAACACCGGGGAGCTGTTTTTT.

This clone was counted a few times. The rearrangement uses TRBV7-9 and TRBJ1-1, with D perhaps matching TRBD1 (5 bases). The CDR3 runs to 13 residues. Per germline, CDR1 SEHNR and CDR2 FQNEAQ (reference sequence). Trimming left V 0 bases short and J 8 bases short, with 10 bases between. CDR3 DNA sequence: TGTGCCAGCAGCTTAGCGGGAAAGGGGGAAGCTTTCTTT. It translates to CASSLAGKGEAFF. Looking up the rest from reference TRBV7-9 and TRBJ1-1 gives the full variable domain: DTGVSQNPRHKITKRGQNVTFRCDPISEHNRLYWYRQTLGQGPEFLTYFQNEAQLEKSRLLSDRFSAERPKGSFSTLEIQRTEQGDSAMYLCASSLAGKGEAFFGQGTRLTVV.

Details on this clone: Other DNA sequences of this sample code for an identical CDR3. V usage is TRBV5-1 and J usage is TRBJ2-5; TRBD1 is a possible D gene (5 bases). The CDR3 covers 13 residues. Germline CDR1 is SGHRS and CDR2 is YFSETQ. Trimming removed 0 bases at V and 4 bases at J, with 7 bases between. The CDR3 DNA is TGCGCCAGCAGCTTGGGGCAGGGAGAGACCCAGTACTTC. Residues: CASSLGQGETQYF.